The clone carrying this T cell receptor beta chain occurred many times. Its antigen is unknown. TCRdb used MiXCR to reprocess the RACE reads, holding one entry per CDR3 protein. The sample includes 55,000 to 80,000 distinct CDR3 sequences, 8% to 13% of them seen just once. The time point is: patch test 3, about 24 weeks after DPC sensitization. Stated treatment: therapeutic diphenylcyclopropenone sensitization with weekly scalp DPC. Each patch-test visit's blood sample preceded patch application. This entry belongs to a study of human T cells and chemical hapten exposure. V lost 1 base, J lost 3 bases, and 8 bases stayed unmatched. The germline CDR1 and CDR2 sequences are LGHNA and YSLEER. The CDR3 contains 16 residues. Study-wide findings and caveats: Versus controls, expanded TCRs had significantly more large CDR3 similarity clusters. A positive correlation with patch test score was found for PT1 expanded TCR counts.

The sequencing here drew on whole blood, taken in connection with sensitization to the hapten diphenylcyclopropenone (DPC). This sequence joins TRBV4-3 and TRBJ1-1, with 7 bases aligning to TRBD1. The receptor was derived from a woman aged 25 to 39 with alopecia areata. Some clones in this sample may be carry-over from other donors' samples. CDR3 nucleotides: TGCGCCAGCAGCCAAGTTCCCGGACAGGTCCACACTGAAGCTTTCTTT. Its translation: CASSQVPGQVHTEAFF.